This is a list of T cell receptor beta chains from one sample in a study of beta chain features in type 1 diabetes. Assay: immunoSEQ multiplex PCR; the TCRdb copy retains only in-frame clones and omits some. This table holds hundreds of thousands of clones, around 15% found once. Sequenced material: naive CD4+ T cells from blood. The receptor source for this set is a man between 18 and 29 years old with type 1 diabetes. Both conserved end residues are part of each CDR3. Each record gives: D gene, J gene, clone size, V gene, CDR3 DNA, CDR3 protein. The D gene is left open where the match is weak. A clone size is listed for some rows: how often the clone was seen (once, few, many), or a class if it is expanded.

>-|TRBJ1-4|-|TRBV5-1
TGCGCCAGCAGCCTGGCCCGGGGCTCAACTAATGAAAAACTGTTTTTT
CASSLARGSTNEKLFF
>-|TRBJ2-3|-|TRBV18
TGTGCCAGCTCACGGTCCAACACAGATACGCAGTATTTT
CASSRSNTDTQYF
>-|TRBJ2-3|few|TRBV5-1
TGCGCCAGCAGCTTGCGGACAGCTAGCACAGATACGCAGTATTTT
CASSLRTASTDTQYF
>TRBD1|TRBJ1-5|-|TRBV6-1
TGTGCCAGCAGTGAAGTATCAGGGGGCTTCAATCAGCCCCAGCATTTT
CASSEVSGGFNQPQHF
>TRBD1|TRBJ1-5|few|TRBV9
TGTGCCAGCAGCCGGGACAGGGAGAGCAATCAGCCCCAGCATTTT
CASSRDRESNQPQHF
>TRBD2|TRBJ2-5|few|TRBV30
TGTGCCTGGACTAGCGGGGGGGGCTGGAAGACCCAGTACTTC
CAWTSGGGWKTQYF
>TRBD2|TRBJ2-3|-|TRBV19
TGTGCCAGTAGTATGTACAGCGGGGTCATCAGCACAGATACGCAGTATTTT
CASSMYSGVISTDTQYF
>TRBD2|TRBJ2-1|-|TRBV9
TGTGCCAGCAGCGTACTAGCGGGGGTAAGTGAGCAGTTCTTC
CASSVLAGVSEQFF
>TRBD2|TRBJ2-7|-|TRBV5-1
TGCGCCAGCAGCTTGGCCCCTAGCGGGACCTACGAGCAGTACTTC
CASSLAPSGTYEQYF
>-|TRBJ1-2|few|TRBV7-9
TGTGCCAGCAGCTTGGCGGTAATCTATGGCTACACCTTC
CASSLAVIYGYTF
>-|TRBJ2-7|-|TRBV18
TGTGCCAGCTCACCCGCGCCCGGTTACGAGCAGTACTTC
CASSPAPGYEQYF
>TRBD1|TRBJ1-5|few|TRBV19
TGTGCCAGTAGTTCGACAGGGTATAGCAATCAGCCCCAGCATTTT
CASSSTGYSNQPQHF
>-|TRBJ2-3|few|TRBV6-1
TGTGCCAGCAGCGGAAGGGAAAACCCAGATACGCAGTATTTT
CASSGRENPDTQYF
>-|TRBJ1-2|-|TRBV6-6
TGTGCCAGCAGCCCCAACTATGGCTACACCTTC
CASSPNYGYTF
>-|TRBJ1-4|-|TRBV28
TGTGCCAGCAGTCAGATGGCCGGCCGCGATGAAAAACTGTTTTTT
CASSQMAGRDEKLFF
>TRBD1|TRBJ1-5|-|TRBV30
TGTGCCTGGAGTAGGGACAGGGGTCCCTATAGCAATCAGCCCCAGCATTTT
CAWSRDRGPYSNQPQHF
>-|TRBJ1-4|few|TRBV1
TGCACCAGCAGCCAGACGACAGGGGATGAAAAACTGTTTTTT
CTSSQTTGDEKLFF
>TRBD2|TRBJ2-1|few|TRBV7-9
TGTGCCAGCGGTAGCGGGGGGATCTACAATGAGCAGTTCTTC
CASGSGGIYNEQFF
>TRBD1|TRBJ2-3|-|TRBV5-1
TGCGCCAGCATCGTCCGGGACAGGGGGACAGATACGCAGTATTTT
CASIVRDRGTDTQYF
>TRBD1|TRBJ1-2|-|TRBV19
TGTGCCAGTAGCGGGGACAGGGGAGTAGGCGGCTACACCTTC
CASSGDRGVGGYTF
>TRBD1|TRBJ2-2|few|TRBV5-1
TGCGCCAGCAGCCTACTGACAGGGTACGGGACCGGGGAGCTGTTTTTT
CASSLLTGYGTGELFF
>TRBD1|TRBJ1-2|few|TRBV9
TGTGCCAGCAGCGTCGGGACAGGGGATGGCTATGGCTACACCTTC
CASSVGTGDGYGYTF
>-|TRBJ2-5|few|TRBV10-2
TGCGCCAGCAGTCCGCTAGGGGAGACCCAGTACTTC
CASSPLGETQYF
>-|TRBJ2-2|-|TRBV30
TGTGCCTGGAGTCCGGGCCCGAACACCGGGGAGCTGTTTTTT
CAWSPGPNTGELFF
>TRBD1|TRBJ1-2|few|TRBV30
TGTGCCTGGAGTGTACGACAGGGCTATGGCTACACCTTC
CAWSVRQGYGYTF
>TRBD2|TRBJ2-1|-|TRBV18
TGTGCCAGCTCACCGACCGGACTAGTTGACAGTGAGCAGTTCTTC
CASSPTGLVDSEQFF
>-|TRBJ2-1|few|TRBV10-3
TGTGCCATCAGTGAGTCGGCCGGAAATGAGCAGTTCTTC
CAISESAGNEQFF
>-|TRBJ2-3|few|TRBV30
TGTGCCTGGAAGGGACACCAAAGTCTAGATACGCAGTATTTT
CAWKGHQSLDTQYF
>-|TRBJ1-3|-|TRBV30
TGTGCCTGGAGGGCACAGACCTCTGGAAACACCATATATTTT
CAWRAQTSGNTIYF
>-|TRBJ2-7|-|TRBV7-9
TGTGCCAGCAGCCTCAGTCGGACCTACGAGCAGTACTTC
CASSLSRTYEQYF
>-|TRBJ2-1|-|TRBV7-6
TGTGCCAGCAGCCGATCTATGGCTGGAGGGAATGAGCAGTTCTTC
CASSRSMAGGNEQFF
>TRBD1|TRBJ1-2|few|TRBV2
TGTGCCAGCATGGGGACAGTCTCTGGCTACACCTTC
CASMGTVSGYTF
>TRBD1|TRBJ1-4|few|TRBV30
TGTGCCTGTTACCTACAGGGGCATGGCGAAAAACTGTTTTTT
CACYLQGHGEKLFF
>-|TRBJ2-7|few|TRBV5-1
TGCGCCAGCAGCTTCGACGGTTCCTACGAGCAGTACTTC
CASSFDGSYEQYF
>-|TRBJ2-1|few|TRBV10-3
TGTGCCATCAGAATTGGTGACAATGAGCAGTTCTTC
CAIRIGDNEQFF
>-|TRBJ2-6|-|TRBV2
TGTGCCAGCCTCCGGGGCATCTCTGGGGCCAACGTCCTGACTTTC
CASLRGISGANVLTF
>-|TRBJ2-5|-|TRBV4-1
TGCGCCAGCAGCCTGTACCCAGGACACCAAGAGACCCAGTACTTC
CASSLYPGHQETQYF
>-|TRBJ2-5|-|TRBV2
TGTGCCAGCAGAAACCCCAGGAGGCAAGAGACCCAGTACTTC
CASRNPRRQETQYF
>-|TRBJ2-1|-|TRBV2
TGTGCCAGCAGTGAAAGGGGACGACTCCTTATCAATTCCTACAATGAGCAGTTCTTC
CASSERGRLLINSYNEQFF
>-|TRBJ1-1|few|TRBV13
TGTGCCAGCAGCTTATGGATGAGCACTGAAGCTTTCTTT
CASSLWMSTEAFF
>TRBD1|TRBJ1-2|-|TRBV6-1
TGTGCCAGCGCACAGGGGCGCTACTATGGCTACACCTTC
CASAQGRYYGYTF
>-|TRBJ2-1|-|TRBV21-1
TGTGCCAGCAGCAAGTCCGGGACAGGGGGCCTCAATGAGCAGTTCTTC
CASSKSGTGGLNEQFF
>-|TRBJ1-1|few|TRBV6-5
TGTGCCAGCAGTTACGCCGGGGGGAGGACTGAAGCTTTCTTT
CASSYAGGRTEAFF
>TRBD1|TRBJ2-6|few|TRBV29-1
TGCAGCGTTGAATCGACAGGGAGTGGGGCCAACGTCCTGACTTTC
CSVESTGSGANVLTF
>-|TRBJ1-6|few|TRBV27
TGTGCCAGCACCTTGTTGGGGAAGGGGACCCTCCACTTT
CASTLLGKGTLHF
>-|TRBJ1-1|-|TRBV4-1
TGCGCCAGCAGCCAAGTTACAGGGCCCCCGCTACGGGTCACTGAAGCTTTCTTT
CASSQVTGPPLRVTEAFF